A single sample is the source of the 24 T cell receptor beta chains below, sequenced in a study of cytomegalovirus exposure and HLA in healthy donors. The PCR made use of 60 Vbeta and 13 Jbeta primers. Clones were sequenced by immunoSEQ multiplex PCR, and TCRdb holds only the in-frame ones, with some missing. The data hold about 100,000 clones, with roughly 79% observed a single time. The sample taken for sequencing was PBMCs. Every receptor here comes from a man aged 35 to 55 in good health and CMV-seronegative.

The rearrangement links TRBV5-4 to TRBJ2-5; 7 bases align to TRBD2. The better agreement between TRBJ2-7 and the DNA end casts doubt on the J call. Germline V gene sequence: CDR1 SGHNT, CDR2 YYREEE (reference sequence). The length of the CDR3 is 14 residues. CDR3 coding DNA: TGTGCCAGCAGCTTGGGAGGGACTACCTACGAGCAGTACTTC. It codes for CASSLGGTTYEQYF.

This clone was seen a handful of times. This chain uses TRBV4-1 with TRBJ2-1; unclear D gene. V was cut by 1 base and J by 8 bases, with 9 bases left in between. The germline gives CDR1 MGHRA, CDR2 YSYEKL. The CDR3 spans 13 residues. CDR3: CASSQASGDEQFF. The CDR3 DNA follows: TGCGCCAGCAGCCAAGCTAGTGGAGATGAGCAGTTCTTC.

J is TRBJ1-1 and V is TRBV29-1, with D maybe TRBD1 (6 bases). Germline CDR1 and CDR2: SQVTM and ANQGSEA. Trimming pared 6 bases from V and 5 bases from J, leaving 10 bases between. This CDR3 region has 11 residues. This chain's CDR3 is CSVHRETEAFF. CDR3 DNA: TGCAGCGTCCACAGGGAGACTGAAGCTTTCTTT.

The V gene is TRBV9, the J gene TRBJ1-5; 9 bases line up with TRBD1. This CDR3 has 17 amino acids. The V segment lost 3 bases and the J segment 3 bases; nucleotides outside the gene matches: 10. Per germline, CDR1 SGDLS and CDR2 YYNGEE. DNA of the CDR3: TGTGCCAGCAGCGCCCACTCGGGACAGGGAAACAATCAGCCCCAGCATTTT. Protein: CASSAHSGQGNNQPQHF.

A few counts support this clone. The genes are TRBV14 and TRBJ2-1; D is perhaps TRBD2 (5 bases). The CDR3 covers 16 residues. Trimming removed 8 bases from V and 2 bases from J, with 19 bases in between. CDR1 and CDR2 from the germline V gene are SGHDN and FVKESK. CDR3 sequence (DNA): TGTGCCAGCTCCAGGAGCGGTCCCTCAACCTACAATGAGCAGTTCTTC. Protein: CASSRSGPSTYNEQFF.

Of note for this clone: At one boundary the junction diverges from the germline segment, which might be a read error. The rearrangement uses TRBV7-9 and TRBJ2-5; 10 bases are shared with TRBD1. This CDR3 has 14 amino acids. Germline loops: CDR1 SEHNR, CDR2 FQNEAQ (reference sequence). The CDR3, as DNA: TGTTCCAGCAGCTTAGCGGGACAGGGGGAGACCCAGTACTTC. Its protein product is CSSSLAGQGETQYF. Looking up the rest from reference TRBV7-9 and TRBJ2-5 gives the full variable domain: DTGVSQNPRHKITKRGQNVTFRCDPISEHNRLYWYRQTLGQGPEFLTYFQNEAQLEKSRLLSDRFSAERPKGSFSTLEIQRTEQGDSAMYLCSSSLAGQGETQYFGPGTRLLVL.

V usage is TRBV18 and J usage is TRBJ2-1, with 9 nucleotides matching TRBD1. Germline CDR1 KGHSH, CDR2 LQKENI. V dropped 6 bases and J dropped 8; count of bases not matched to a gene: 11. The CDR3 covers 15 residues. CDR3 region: CASSHTGGLLDEQFF. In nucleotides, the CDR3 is TGTGCCAGCTCTCACACAGGGGGCCTATTAGATGAGCAGTTCTTC.

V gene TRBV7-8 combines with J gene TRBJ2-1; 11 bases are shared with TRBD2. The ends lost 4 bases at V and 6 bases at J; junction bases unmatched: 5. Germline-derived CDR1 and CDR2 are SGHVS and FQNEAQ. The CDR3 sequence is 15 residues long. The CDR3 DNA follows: TGTGCCAGCAGCTCCACTAGCGGGGGAACCAATGAGCAGTTCTTC. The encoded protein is CASSSTSGGTNEQFF. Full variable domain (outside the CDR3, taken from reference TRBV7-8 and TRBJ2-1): GAGVSQSPRYKVAKRGQDVALRCDPISGHVSLFWYQQALGQGPEFLTYFQNEAQLDKSGLPSDRFFAERPEGSVSTLKIQRTQQEDSAVYLCASSSTSGGTNEQFFGPGTRLTVL.

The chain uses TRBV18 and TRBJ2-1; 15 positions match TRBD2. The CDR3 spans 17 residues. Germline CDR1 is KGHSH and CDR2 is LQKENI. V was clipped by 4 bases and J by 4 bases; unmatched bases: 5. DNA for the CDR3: TGTGCCAGCTCACTTCCCGGGACTAGCGGGGGGTACAATGAGCAGTTCTTC. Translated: CASSLPGTSGGYNEQFF.

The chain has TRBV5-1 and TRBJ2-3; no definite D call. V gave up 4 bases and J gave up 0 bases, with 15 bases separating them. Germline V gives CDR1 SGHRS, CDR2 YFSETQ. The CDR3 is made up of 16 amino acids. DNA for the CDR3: TGCGCCAGCAGCCCGGCGGTCAGTACGAGCACAGATACGCAGTATTTT. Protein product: CASSPAVSTSTDTQYF.

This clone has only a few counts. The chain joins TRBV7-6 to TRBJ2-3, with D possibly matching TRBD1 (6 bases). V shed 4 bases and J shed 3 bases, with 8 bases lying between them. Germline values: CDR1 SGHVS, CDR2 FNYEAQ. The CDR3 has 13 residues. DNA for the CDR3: TGTGCCAGCAGCTCCCAGGGGACAGATACGCAGTATTTT. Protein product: CASSSQGTDTQYF.

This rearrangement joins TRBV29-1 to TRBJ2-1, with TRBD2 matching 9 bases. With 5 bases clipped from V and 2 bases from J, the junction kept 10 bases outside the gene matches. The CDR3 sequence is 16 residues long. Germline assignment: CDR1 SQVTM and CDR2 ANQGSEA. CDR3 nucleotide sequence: TGCAGCGTTCTCCCTGGGCGGGGGGGGACCTACAATGAGCAGTTCTTC. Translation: CSVLPGRGGTYNEQFF.

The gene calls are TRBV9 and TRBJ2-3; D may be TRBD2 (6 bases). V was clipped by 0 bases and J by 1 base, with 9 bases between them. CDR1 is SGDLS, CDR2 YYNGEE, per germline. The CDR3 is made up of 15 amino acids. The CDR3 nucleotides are TGTGCCAGCAGCGTAGGGTGGGGGGGCACAGATACGCAGTATTTT. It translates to CASSVGWGGTDTQYF.

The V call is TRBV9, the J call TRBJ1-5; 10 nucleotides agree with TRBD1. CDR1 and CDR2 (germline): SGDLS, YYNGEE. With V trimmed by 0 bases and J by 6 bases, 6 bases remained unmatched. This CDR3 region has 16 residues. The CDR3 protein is CASSVGVGTGVQPQHF. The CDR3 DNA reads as TGTGCCAGCAGCGTAGGAGTAGGGACAGGGGTTCAGCCCCAGCATTTT.

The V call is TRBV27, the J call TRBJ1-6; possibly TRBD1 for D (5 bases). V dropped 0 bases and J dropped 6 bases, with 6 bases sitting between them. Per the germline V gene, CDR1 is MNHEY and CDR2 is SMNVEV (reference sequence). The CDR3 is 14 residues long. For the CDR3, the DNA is TGTGCCAGCAGTTTATCCCAGGGTAATTCACCCCTCCACTTT. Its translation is CASSLSQGNSPLHF.

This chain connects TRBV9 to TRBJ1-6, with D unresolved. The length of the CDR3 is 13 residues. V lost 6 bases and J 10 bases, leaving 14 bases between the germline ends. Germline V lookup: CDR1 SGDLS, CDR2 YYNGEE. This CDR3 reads CASTAGHSSPLHF. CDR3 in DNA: TGTGCCAGCACAGCTGGCCATAGCTCACCCCTCCACTTT.

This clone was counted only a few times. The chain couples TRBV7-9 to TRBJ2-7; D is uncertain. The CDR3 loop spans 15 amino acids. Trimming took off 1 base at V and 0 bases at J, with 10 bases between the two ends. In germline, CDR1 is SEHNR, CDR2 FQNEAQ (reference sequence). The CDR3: CASSLEPGSSYEQYF. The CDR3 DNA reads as TGTGCCAGCAGCTTAGAACCAGGCAGCTCCTACGAGCAGTACTTC.

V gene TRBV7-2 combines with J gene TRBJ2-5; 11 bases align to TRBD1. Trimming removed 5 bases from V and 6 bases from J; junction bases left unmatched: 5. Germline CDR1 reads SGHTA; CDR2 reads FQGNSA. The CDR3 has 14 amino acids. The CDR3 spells CASSRTGGEKTQYF. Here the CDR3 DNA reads TGTGCCAGCAGCCGGACAGGGGGCGAGAAGACCCAGTACTTC.

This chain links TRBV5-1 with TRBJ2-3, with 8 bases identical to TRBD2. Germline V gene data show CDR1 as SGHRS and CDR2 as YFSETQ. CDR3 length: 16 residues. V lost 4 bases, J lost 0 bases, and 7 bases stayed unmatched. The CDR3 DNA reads TGCGCCAGCAGCCGAGCCCTAGCGGGTAGCACAGATACGCAGTATTTT. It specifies CASSRALAGSTDTQYF.

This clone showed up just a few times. CDR3 residues: CASRTPTERNTEAFF. The CDR3 DNA sequence: TGTGCCAGTAGAACCCCTACAGAGAGGAACACTGAAGCTTTCTTT. This chain links TRBV19 with TRBJ1-1; D ambiguous. From germline, CDR1 is LNHDA and CDR2 SQIVND (reference sequence). This CDR3 comprises 15 residues. The ends were cut back, 6 bases at V and 1 base at J, with 15 bases in the middle.

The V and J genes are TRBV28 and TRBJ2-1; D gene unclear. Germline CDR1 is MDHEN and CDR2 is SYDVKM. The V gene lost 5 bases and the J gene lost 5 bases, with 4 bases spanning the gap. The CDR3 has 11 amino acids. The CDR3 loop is CASSQNNEQFF. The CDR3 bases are TGTGCCAGCAGTCAGAACAATGAGCAGTTCTTC.

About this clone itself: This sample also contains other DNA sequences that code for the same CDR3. This CDR3 reads CASSLSSGNQPQHF. The CDR3 nucleotides read TGTGCCAGCAGTTTATCGTCAGGCAATCAGCCCCAGCATTTT. The V and J genes are TRBV27 and TRBJ1-5; D is unclear. The germline V and J ends were trimmed by 0 bases and 2 bases, with 5 bases remaining between them. In germline, CDR1 is MNHEY, CDR2 SMNVEV (reference sequence). This CDR3 has 14 residues.

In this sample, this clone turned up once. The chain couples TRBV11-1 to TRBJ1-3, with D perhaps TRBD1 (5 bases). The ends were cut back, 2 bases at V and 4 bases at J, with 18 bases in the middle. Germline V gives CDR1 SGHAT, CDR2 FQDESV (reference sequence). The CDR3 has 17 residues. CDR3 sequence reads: CASSLFGGASGGNTIYF. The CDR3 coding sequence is TGTGCCAGCAGCTTATTCGGAGGGGCGTCGGGGGGAAACACCATATATTTT.

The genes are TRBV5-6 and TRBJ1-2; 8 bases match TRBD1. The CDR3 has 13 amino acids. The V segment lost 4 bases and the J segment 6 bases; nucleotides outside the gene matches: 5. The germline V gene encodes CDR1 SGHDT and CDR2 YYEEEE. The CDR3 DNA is TGTGCCAGCAGCCTATGGACAGGGAATGGCTACACCTTC. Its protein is CASSLWTGNGYTF.